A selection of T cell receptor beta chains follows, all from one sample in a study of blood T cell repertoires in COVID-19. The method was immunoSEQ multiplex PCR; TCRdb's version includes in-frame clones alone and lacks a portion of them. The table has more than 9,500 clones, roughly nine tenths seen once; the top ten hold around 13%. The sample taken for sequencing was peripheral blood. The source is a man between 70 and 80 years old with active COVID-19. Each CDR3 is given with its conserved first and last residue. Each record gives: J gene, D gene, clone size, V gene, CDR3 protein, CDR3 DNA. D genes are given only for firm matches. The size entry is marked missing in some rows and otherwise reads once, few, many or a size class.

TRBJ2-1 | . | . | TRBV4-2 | CASSQVPLGSSYNEQFF | TGTGCCAGCAGCCAAGTCCCTCTCGGGAGCTCCTACAATGAGCAGTTCTTC
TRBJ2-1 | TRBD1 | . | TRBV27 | CASSFLAQGVYNEQFF | TGTGCCAGCAGTTTTCTCGCACAGGGGGTCTACAATGAGCAGTTCTTC
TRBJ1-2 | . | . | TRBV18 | CASSGMRGNYGYTF | TGTGCCAGCTCTGGGATGCGGGGAAACTATGGCTACACCTTC
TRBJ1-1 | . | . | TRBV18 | CASSPPLGSTEAFF | TGTGCCAGCTCACCACCTTTGGGCAGCACTGAAGCTTTCTTT
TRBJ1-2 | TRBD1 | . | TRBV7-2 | CASSLVFGTGEIRGYTF | TGTGCCAGCAGCTTAGTTTTCGGGACAGGGGAAATTCGAGGCTACACCTTC
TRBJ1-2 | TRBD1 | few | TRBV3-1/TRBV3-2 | CASSPRQGSYGYTF | TGTGCCAGCAGCCCCCGACAGGGGAGCTATGGCTACACCTTC
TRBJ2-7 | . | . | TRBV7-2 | CASSLTPYEQYF | TGTGCCAGCAGCTTAACTCCCTACGAGCAGTACTTC
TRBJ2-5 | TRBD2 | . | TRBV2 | CASPGTSGGPETQYF | TGTGCCAGCCCCGGGACTAGCGGGGGTCCAGAGACCCAGTACTTC
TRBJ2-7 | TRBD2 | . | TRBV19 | CASRFVAGGYEQYF | TGTGCCAGTAGATTCGTGGCGGGAGGTTACGAGCAGTACTTC
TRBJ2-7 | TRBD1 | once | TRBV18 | CASSPPRTGGGEQYF | TGTGCCAGCTCACCACCGCGGACAGGGGGTGGCGAGCAGTACTTC
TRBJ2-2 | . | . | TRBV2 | CASRAAGYTGELFF | TGTGCCAGCAGAGCGGCGGGGTACACCGGGGAGCTGTTTTTT
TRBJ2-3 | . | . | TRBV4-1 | CASSRGGTLSTDTQYF | TGCGCCAGCAGCCGAGGCGGGACTTTAAGCACAGATACGCAGTATTTT
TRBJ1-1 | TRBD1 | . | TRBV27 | CASTGGAMNTEAFF | TGTGCCAGCACAGGGGGTGCGATGAACACTGAAGCTTTCTTT
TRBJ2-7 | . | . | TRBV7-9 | CASSSPQLSGITYEQYF | TGTGCCAGCAGCTCCCCACAACTGAGCGGAATTACCTACGAGCAGTACTTC
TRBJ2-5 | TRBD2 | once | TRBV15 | CATSSGRLAGETQYF | TGTGCCACCAGCAGCGGCCGACTAGCCGGGGAGACCCAGTACTTC
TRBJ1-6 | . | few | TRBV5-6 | CASSAGLFSPLHF | TGTGCCAGCAGCGCGGGGTTGTTTTCACCCCTCCACTTT
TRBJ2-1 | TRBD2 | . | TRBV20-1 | CSPRGGHEQFF | TGCAGCCCTCGGGGGGGGCATGAGCAGTTCTTC
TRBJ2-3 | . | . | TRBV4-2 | CASSQETGARTDTQYF | TGTGCCAGCAGCCAAGAGACCGGAGCTCGCACAGATACGCAGTATTTT
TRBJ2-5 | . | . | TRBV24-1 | CATSDPAGSPMGQYF | TGTGCCACCAGTGACCCCGCGGGGTCCCCCATGGGCCAGTACTTC
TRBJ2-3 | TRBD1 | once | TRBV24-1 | CATSEPGQGGDTDTQYF | TGTGCCACCAGTGAACCGGGACAGGGGGGGGACACAGATACGCAGTATTTT
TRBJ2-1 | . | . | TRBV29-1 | CSVDHPGDYNEQFF | TGCAGCGTTGACCATCCAGGGGACTACAATGAGCAGTTCTTC
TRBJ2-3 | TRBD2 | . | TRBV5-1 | CASSLRAGTSRRLGGVQYF | TGCGCCAGCAGCTTGAGGGCCGGGACTAGCAGACGGCTGGGCGGGGTGCAGTATTTT
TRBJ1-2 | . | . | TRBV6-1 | CASSEGAGGYTF | TGTGCCAGCAGTGAAGGGGCAGGAGGGTACACCTTC
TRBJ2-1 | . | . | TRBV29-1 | CSVEVWGQGNEQFF | TGCAGCGTTGAAGTCTGGGGGCAGGGCAATGAGCAGTTCTTC
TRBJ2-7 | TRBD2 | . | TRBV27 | CASSFGGGDYEQYF | TGTGCCAGCAGCTTTGGCGGGGGAGACTACGAGCAGTACTTC
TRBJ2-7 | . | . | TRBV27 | CASRGAVRAYEQYF | TGTGCCAGCAGGGGGGCGGTGAGGGCCTACGAGCAGTACTTC
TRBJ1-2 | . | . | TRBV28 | CASSWQFYGYTF | TGTGCCAGCAGTTGGCAGTTCTATGGCTACACCTTC
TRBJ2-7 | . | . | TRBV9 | CASSVDSTTYEQYF | TGTGCCAGCAGCGTCGACAGTACCACCTACGAGCAGTACTTC
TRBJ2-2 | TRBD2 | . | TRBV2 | CASKGLAGPGELFF | TGTGCCAGCAAGGGACTAGCGGGGCCCGGGGAGCTGTTTTTT
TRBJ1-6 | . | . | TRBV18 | CASSPPPGGRSPLHF | TGTGCCAGCTCACCACCGCCCGGTGGTCGATCACCCCTCCACTTT
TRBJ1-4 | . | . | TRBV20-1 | CSASLGRNEKLFF | TGCAGTGCTAGTTTGGGGAGGAATGAAAAACTGTTTTTT
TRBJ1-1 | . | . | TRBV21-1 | CASSKETRGRTEAFF | TGTGCCAGCAGCAAGGAGACAAGGGGTCGGACTGAAGCTTTCTTT
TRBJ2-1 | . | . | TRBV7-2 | CASSFTTASYNEQFF | TGTGCCAGCAGCTTTACGACAGCCTCCTACAATGAGCAGTTCTTC
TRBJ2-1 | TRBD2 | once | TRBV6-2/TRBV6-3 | CASSTPETRLAGNNEQFF | TGTGCCAGCAGCACGCCGGAGACTCGGCTAGCGGGAAATAATGAGCAGTTCTTC
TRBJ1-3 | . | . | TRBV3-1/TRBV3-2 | CASSPSELSGNTIYF | TGTGCCAGCAGCCCATCTGAACTCTCTGGAAACACCATATATTTT
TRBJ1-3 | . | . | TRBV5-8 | CASSLGGPGNTIYF | TGTGCCAGCAGCTTGGGGGGCCCTGGAAACACCATATATTTT
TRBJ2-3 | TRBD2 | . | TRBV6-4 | CASSTSGYTDTQYF | TGTGCCAGCAGTACTAGCGGGTATACAGATACGCAGTATTTT
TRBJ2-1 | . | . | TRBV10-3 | CAISFAPSESQFF | TGTGCCATCAGTTTCGCTCCTAGCGAGTCCCAGTTCTTC
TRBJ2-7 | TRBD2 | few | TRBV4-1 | CASSLPRAGESYEQYF | TGCGCCAGCAGTTTGCCCCGAGCGGGGGAATCCTACGAGCAGTACTTC
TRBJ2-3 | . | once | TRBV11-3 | CASSSLDTQYF | TGTGCCAGCAGCTCATTAGATACGCAGTATTTT
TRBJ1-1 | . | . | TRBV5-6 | CASSLQGYTEAFF | TGTGCCAGCAGCTTGCAGGGGTACACTGAAGCTTTCTTT
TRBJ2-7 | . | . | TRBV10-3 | CASRTADYYEQYF | TGTGCCTCTCGGACTGCGGATTACTACGAGCAGTACTTC
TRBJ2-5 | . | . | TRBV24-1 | CATSDPTGGGVETQYF | TGTGCCACCAGTGATCCCACGGGGGGCGGCGTGGAGACCCAGTACTTC
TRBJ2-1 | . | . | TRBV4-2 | CASSQDGGTPISPYNEQFF | TGTGCCAGCAGCCAAGATGGCGGGACCCCCATCAGCCCATACAATGAGCAGTTCTTC
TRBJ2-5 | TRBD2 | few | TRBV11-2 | CASSSIGRAAGDETQYF | TGTGCCAGCAGCTCCATCGGCCGAGCAGCGGGAGACGAGACCCAGTACTTC
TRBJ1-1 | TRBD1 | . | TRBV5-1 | CASSIQGAQDTEAFF | TGCGCCAGCAGCATACAGGGGGCGCAGGACACTGAAGCTTTCTTT
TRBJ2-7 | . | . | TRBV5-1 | CASSLAEAGAGYEQYF | TGCGCCAGCAGCTTGGCCGAGGCGGGGGCTGGGTACGAGCAGTACTTC
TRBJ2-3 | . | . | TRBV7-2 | CASSFQAGAQYF | TGTGCCAGCAGCTTCCAGGCCGGCGCGCAGTATTTT
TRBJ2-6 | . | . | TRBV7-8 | CASSTRQDRIWSGANVLTF | TGTGCCAGCAGCACACGACAGGACCGAATTTGGTCTGGGGCCAACGTCCTGACTTTC
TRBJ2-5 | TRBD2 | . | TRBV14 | CASSQVRLAGETQYF | TGTGCCAGCAGCCAAGTACGACTAGCGGGAGAGACCCAGTACTTC